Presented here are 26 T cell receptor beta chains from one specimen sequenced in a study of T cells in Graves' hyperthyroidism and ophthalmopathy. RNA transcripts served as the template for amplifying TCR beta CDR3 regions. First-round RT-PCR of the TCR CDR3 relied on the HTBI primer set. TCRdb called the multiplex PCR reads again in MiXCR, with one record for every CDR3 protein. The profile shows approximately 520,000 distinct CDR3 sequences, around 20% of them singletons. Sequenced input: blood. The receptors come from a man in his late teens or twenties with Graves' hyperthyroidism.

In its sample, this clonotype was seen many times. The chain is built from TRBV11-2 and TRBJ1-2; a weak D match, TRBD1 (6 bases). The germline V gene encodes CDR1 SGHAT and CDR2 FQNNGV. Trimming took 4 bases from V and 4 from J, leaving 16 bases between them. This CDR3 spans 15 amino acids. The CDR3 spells CASSSSRDMSYGYTF. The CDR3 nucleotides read TGTGCCAGCAGCTCTTCCCGGGACATGTCCTATGGCTACACCTTC. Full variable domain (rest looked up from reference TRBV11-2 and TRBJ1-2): EAGVAQSPRYKIIEKRQSVAFWCNPISGHATLYWYQQILGQGPKLLIQFQNNGVVDDSQLPKDRFSAERLKGVDSTLKIQPAKLEDSAVYLCASSSSRDMSYGYTFGSGTRLTVV.

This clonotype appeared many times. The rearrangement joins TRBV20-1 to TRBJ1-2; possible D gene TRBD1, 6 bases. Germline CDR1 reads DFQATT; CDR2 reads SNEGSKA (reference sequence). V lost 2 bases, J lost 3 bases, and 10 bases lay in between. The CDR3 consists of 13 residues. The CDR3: CSARPTGYYGYTF. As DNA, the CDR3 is TGCAGTGCTAGACCAACAGGGTACTATGGCTACACCTTC.

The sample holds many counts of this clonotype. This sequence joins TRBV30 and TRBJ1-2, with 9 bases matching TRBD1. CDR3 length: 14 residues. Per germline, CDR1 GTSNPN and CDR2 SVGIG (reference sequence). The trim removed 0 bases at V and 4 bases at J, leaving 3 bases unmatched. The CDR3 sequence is CAWSVWDRAYGYTF. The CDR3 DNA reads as TGTGCCTGGAGTGTGTGGGACAGGGCCTATGGCTACACCTTC.

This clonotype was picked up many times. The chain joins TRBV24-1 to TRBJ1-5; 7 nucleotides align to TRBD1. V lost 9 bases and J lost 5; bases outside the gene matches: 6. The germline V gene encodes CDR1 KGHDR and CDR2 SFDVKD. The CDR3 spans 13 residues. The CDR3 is CATSRGSHQPQHF. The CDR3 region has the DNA TGTGCCACCTCCAGGGGGTCCCATCAGCCCCAGCATTTT.

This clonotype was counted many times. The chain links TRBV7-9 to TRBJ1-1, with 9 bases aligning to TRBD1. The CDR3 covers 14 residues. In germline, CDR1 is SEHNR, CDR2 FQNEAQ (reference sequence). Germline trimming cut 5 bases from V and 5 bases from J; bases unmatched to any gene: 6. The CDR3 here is CASSARDRATEAFF. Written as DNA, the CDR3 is TGTGCCAGCAGCGCTCGGGACAGGGCAACTGAAGCTTTCTTT.

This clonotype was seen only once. The CDR3 here is CSVDREDGYTF. In nucleotides, the CDR3 is TGCAGCGTTGACAGGGAAGATGGCTACACCTTC. The chain couples TRBV29-1 to TRBJ1-2; tentatively, D is TRBD1 (5 bases). The CDR3 loop spans 11 amino acids. The germline V gene has CDR1 SQVTM and CDR2 ANQGSEA. Between the trimmed V and J ends, which lost 3 bases and 6 bases, there was a span of 8 bases.

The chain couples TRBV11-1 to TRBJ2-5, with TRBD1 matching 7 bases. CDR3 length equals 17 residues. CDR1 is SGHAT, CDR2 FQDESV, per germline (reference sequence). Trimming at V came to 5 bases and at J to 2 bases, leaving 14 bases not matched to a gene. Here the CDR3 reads CASSLPPGDRVQETQYF. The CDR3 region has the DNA TGTGCCAGCAGCCTTCCACCCGGAGACAGGGTTCAAGAGACCCAGTACTTC.

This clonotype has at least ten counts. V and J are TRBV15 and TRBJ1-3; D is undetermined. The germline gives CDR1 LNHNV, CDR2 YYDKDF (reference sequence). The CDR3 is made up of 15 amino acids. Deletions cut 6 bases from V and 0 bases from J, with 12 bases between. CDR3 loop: CATSPETLSGNTIYF. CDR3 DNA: TGTGCCACCAGTCCGGAGACCCTCTCTGGAAACACCATATATTTT.

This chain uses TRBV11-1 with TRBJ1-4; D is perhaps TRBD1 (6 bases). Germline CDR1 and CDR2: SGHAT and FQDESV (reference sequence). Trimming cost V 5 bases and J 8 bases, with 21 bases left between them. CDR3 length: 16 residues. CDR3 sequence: CASSLRRTAQKEKLFF. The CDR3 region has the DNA TGTGCCAGCAGCCTGCGAAGGACAGCCCAGAAGGAAAAACTGTTTTTT.

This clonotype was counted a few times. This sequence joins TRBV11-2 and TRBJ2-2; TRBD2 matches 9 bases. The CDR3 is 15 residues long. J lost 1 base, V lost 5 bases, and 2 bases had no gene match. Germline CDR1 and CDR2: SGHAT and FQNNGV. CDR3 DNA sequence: TGTGCCAGCAGCAAGACTAGCGGGAACACCGGGGAGCTGTTTTTT. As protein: CASSKTSGNTGELFF.

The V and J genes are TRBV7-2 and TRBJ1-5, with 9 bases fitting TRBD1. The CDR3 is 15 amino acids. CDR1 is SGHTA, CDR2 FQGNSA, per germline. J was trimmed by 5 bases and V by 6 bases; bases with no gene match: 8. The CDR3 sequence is CASSSNRGQDQPQHF. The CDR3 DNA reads TGTGCCAGCAGTTCCAACAGGGGGCAAGATCAGCCCCAGCATTTT.

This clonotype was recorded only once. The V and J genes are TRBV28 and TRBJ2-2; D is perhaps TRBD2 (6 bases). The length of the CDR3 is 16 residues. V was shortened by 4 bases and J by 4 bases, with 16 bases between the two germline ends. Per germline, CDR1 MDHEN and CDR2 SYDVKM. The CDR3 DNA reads TGTGCCAGCAGTTACGGCCGGGGGTCGATCACCGGGGAGCTGTTTTTT. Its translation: CASSYGRGSITGELFF.

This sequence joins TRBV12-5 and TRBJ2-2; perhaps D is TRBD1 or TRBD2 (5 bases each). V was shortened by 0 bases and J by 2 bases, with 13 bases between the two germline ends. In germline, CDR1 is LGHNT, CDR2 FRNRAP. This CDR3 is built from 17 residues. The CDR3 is CASGLVTGPSNTGELFF. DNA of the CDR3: TGTGCTAGTGGTTTGGTAACGGGACCGAGCAACACCGGGGAGCTGTTTTTT.

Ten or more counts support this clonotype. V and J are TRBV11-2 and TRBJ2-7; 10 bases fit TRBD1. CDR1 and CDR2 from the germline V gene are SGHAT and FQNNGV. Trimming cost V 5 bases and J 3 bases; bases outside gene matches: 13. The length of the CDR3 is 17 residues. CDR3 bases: TGTGCCAGCAGCATCCTAGGGGGACAGGGGACCTTCTACGAGCAGTACTTC. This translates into CASSILGGQGTFYEQYF. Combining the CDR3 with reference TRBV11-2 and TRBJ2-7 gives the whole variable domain EAGVAQSPRYKIIEKRQSVAFWCNPISGHATLYWYQQILGQGPKLLIQFQNNGVVDDSQLPKDRFSAERLKGVDSTLKIQPAKLEDSAVYLCASSILGGQGTFYEQYFGPGTRLTVT.

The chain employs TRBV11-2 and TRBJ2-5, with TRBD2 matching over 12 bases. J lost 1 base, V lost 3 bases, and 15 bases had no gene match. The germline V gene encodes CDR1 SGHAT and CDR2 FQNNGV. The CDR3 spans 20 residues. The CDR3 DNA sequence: TGTGCCAGCAGCTTTATCCCCCCAGGACTAGCGGGGACCCCCCAAGAGACCCAGTACTTC. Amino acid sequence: CASSFIPPGLAGTPQETQYF. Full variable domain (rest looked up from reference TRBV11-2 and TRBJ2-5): EAGVAQSPRYKIIEKRQSVAFWCNPISGHATLYWYQQILGQGPKLLIQFQNNGVVDDSQLPKDRFSAERLKGVDSTLKIQPAKLEDSAVYLCASSFIPPGLAGTPQETQYFGPGTRLLVL.

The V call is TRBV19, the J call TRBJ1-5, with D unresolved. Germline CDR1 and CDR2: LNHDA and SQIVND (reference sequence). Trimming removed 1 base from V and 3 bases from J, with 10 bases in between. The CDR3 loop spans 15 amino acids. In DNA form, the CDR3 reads TGTGCCAGTAGTATAGCCGGAGGGCACAATCAGCCCCAGCATTTT. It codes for CASSIAGGHNQPQHF.

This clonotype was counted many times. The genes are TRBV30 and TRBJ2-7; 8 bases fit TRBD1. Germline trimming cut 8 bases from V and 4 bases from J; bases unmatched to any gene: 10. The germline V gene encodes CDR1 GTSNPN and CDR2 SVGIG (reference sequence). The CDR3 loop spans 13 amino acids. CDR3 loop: CARTDRGGYEQYF. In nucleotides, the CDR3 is TGTGCCCGGACCGACAGGGGCGGGTACGAGCAGTACTTC.

For the CDR3, the DNA is TGTGCCATACGGACAGGGGGGCCCAATCAGCCCCAGCATTTT. Translating gives CAIRTGGPNQPQHF. V and J are TRBV28 and TRBJ1-5, with 10 bases matching TRBD1. The V segment lost 10 bases and the J segment 3 bases; nucleotides outside the gene matches: 6. Germline CDR1 is MDHEN and CDR2 is SYDVKM. The CDR3 contains 14 residues.

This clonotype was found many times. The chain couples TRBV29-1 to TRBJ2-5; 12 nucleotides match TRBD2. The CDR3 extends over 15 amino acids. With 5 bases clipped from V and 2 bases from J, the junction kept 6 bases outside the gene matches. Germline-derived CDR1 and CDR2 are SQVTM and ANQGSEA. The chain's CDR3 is CSVQWTSGVQETQYF. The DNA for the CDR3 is TGCAGCGTTCAGTGGACTAGCGGGGTACAAGAGACCCAGTACTTC.

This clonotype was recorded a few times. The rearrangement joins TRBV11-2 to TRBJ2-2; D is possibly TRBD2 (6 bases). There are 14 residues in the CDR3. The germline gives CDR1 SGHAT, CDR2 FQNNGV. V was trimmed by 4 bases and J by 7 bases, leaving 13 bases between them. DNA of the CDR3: TGTGCCAGCAGCTCGGGAGTGGGGGTCGGGGAGCTGTTTTTT. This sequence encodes CASSSGVGVGELFF.

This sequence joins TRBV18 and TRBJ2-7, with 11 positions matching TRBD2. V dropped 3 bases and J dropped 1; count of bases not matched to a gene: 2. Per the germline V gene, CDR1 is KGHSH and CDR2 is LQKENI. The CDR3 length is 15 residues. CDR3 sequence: CASSPTSGISYEQYF. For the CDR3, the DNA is TGTGCCAGCTCACCGACTAGCGGGATTTCCTACGAGCAGTACTTC.

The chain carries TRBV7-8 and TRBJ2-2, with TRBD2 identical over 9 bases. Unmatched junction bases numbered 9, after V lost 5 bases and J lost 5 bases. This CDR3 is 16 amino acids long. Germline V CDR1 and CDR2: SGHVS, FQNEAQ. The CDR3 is CASSQSGLAGTGELFF. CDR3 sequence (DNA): TGTGCCAGCAGCCAAAGTGGTCTAGCGGGGACCGGGGAGCTGTTTTTT. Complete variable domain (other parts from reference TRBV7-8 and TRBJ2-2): GAGVSQSPRYKVAKRGQDVALRCDPISGHVSLFWYQQALGQGPEFLTYFQNEAQLDKSGLPSDRFFAERPEGSVSTLKIQRTQQEDSAVYLCASSQSGLAGTGELFFGEGSRLTVL.

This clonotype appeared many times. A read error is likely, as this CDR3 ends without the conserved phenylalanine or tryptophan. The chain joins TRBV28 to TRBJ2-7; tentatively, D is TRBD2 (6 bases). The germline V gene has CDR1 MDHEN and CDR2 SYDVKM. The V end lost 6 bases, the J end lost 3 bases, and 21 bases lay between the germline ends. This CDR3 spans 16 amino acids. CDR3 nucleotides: TGTGCCAGCAGCCCTACTTCGCGGGGCCCTTTCTACGAGCAGTACCTC. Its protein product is CASSPTSRGPFYEQYL.

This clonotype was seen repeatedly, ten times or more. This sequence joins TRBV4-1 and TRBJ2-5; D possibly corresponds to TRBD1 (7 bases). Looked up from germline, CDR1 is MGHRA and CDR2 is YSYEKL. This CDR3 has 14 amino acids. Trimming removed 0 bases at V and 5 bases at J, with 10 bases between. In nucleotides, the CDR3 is TGCGCCAGCAGCCAAGACCCAGGGGGGGAGACCCAGTACTTC. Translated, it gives CASSQDPGGETQYF.

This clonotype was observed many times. The CDR3, as DNA: TGTGCCAGCAGACCCGGAATAGGGACTAACACTGAAGCTTTCTTT. Residues: CASRPGIGTNTEAFF. This chain uses TRBV2 with TRBJ1-1; maybe TRBD1 (5 bases). V dropped 6 bases and J dropped 2 bases, with 16 bases sitting between them. There are 15 residues in the CDR3. Germline CDR1 reads SNHLY; CDR2 reads FYNNEI.

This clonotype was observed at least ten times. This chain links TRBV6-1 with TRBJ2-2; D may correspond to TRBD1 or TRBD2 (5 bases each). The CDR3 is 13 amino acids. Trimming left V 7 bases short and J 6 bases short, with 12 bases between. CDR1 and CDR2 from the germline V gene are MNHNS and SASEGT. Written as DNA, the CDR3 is TGTGCCAGCACCCCGGGGACGGCCGGGGAGCTGTTTTTT. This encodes CASTPGTAGELFF.